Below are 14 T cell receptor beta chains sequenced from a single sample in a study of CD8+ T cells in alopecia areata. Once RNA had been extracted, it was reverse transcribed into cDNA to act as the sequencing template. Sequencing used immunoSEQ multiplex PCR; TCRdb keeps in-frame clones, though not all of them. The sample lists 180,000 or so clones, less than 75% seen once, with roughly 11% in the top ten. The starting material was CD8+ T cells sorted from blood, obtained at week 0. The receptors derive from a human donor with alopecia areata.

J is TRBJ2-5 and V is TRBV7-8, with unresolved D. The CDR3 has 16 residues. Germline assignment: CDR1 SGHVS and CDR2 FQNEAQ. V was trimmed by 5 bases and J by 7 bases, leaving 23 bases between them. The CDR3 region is CASSQQKTNYYGTQYF. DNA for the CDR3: TGTGCCAGCAGCCAACAGAAGACGAATTATTACGGGACCCAGTACTTC.

The CDR3 protein is CASSSPLGNEQFF. CDR3 DNA sequence: TGTGCCAGCAGCTCCCCCCTGGGCAATGAGCAGTTCTTC. The gene calls are TRBV7-9 and TRBJ2-1; no definite D call. The CDR3 covers 13 residues. Germline V gives CDR1 SEHNR, CDR2 FQNEAQ (reference sequence). The V end lost 4 bases, the J end lost 6 bases, and 10 bases lay between the germline ends.

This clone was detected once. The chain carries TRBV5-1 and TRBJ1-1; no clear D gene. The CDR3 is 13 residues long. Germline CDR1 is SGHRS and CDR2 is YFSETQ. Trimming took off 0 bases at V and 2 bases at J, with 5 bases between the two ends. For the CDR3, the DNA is TGCGCCAGCAGCTTGGCTAGTAACACTGAAGCTTTCTTT. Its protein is CASSLASNTEAFF.

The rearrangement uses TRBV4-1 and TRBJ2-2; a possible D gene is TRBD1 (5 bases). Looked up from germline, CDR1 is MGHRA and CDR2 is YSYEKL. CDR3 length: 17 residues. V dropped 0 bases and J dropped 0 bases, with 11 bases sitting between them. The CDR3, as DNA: TGCGCCAGCAGCCAAGAGTGGGCAGGGACGAACACCGGGGAGCTGTTTTTT. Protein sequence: CASSQEWAGTNTGELFF.

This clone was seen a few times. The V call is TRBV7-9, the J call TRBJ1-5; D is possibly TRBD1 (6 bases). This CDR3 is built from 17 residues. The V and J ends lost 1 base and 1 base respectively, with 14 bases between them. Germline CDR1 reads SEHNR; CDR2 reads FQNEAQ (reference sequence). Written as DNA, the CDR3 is TGTGCCAGCAGCTTAGATGAAGGCAGGGGAAGCAATCAGCCCCAGCATTTT. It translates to CASSLDEGRGSNQPQHF.

CDR3 region: CASSVVAGGFRDTQYF. The CDR3 DNA sequence: TGTGCCAGCAGCGTAGTAGCGGGGGGTTTTAGAGATACGCAGTATTTT. The chain employs TRBV9 and TRBJ2-3, with 10 bases lining up with TRBD2. V lost 0 bases and J lost 5; bases outside the gene matches: 6. Germline CDR1 and CDR2: SGDLS and YYNGEE. The CDR3 is 16 residues long.

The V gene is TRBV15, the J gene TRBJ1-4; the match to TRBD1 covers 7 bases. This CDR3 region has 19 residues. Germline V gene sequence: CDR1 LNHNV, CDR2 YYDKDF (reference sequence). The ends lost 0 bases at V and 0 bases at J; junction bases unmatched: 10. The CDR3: CATSREGQPLFATNEKLFF. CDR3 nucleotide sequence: TGTGCCACCAGCAGAGAGGGACAGCCGTTATTTGCAACTAATGAAAAACTGTTTTTT.

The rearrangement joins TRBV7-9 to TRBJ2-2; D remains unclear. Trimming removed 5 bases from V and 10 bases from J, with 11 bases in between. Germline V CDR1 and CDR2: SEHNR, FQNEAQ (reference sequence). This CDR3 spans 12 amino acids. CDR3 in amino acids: CASSEVSEELFF. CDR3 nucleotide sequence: TGTGCCAGCAGCGAGGTTTCAGAGGAGCTGTTTTTT.

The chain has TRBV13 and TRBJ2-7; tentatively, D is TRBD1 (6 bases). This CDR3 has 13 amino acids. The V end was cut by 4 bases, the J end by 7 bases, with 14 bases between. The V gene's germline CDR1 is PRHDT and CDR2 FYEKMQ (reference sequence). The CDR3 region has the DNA TGTGCCAGCAGCTCTAGGCCCCAGGGGGAGCAGTACTTC. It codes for CASSSRPQGEQYF.

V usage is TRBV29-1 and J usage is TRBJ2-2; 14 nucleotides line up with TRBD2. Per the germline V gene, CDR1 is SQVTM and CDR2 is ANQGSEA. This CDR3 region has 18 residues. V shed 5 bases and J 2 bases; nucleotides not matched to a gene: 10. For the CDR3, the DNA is TGCAGCGTTTCATCGGGACTAGCGGGGGAGCAAAACACCGGGGAGCTGTTTTTT. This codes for CSVSSGLAGEQNTGELFF.

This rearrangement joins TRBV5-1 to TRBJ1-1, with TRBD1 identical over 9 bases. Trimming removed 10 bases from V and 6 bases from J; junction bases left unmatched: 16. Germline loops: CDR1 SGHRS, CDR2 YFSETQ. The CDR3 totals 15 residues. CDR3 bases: TGCGCCGCCTCAGGAGCCGGGACAGGGTTTGCTGAAGCTTTCTTT. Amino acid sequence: CAASGAGTGFAEAFF.

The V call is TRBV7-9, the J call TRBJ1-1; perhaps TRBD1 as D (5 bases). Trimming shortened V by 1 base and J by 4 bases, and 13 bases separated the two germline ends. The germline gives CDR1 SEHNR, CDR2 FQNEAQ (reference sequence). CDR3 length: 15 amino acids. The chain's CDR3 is CASSLVTGAGTEAFF. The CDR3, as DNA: TGTGCCAGCAGCTTAGTGACCGGGGCCGGCACTGAAGCTTTCTTT.

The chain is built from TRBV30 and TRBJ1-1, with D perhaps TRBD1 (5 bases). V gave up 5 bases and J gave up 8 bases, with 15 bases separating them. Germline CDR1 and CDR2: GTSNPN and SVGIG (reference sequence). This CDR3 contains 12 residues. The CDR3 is CAWSGDAPEAFF. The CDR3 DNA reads TGTGCCTGGTCTGGGGACGCACCAGAAGCTTTCTTT.

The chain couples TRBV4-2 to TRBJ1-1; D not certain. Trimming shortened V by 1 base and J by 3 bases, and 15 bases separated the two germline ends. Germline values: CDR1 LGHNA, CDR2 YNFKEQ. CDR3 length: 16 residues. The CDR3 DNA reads TGTGCCAGCAGCCAAGGACTGGGTAGAGGAGACACTGAAGCTTTCTTT. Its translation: CASSQGLGRGDTEAFF.